Listed here are 2 T cell receptor beta chains from one sample, sequenced in a study of Ad26.COV2.S vaccination and SARS-CoV-2 variants. Clones were read by immunoSEQ multiplex PCR, and TCRdb kept only the in-frame ones, dropping some. Of some 270,000 clones in the sample, 70% to 90% were seen once. As to treatment: around 19 received Ad26.COV2.S at low or high dose, single or two shots; about 5 received placebo; per-sample allocation not given. All samples were drawn on day 63, counting from the first vaccine or placebo injection. Sequencing was performed on peripheral blood, taken in a trial of Ad26.COV2.S vaccine versus placebo. Every receptor here comes from a person between 18 and 65 years old who received the Ad26.COV2.S COVID-19 vaccine or a placebo.

This clone was detected only a few times. The chain is built from TRBV9 and TRBJ2-2; the match to TRBD2 covers 10 bases. The CDR3 spans 17 residues. Trimming took 0 bases from V and 2 from J; bases not matched to a gene: 4. CDR1 and CDR2 from the germline V gene are SGDLS and YYNGEE. The CDR3 spells CASSVEASGGNTGELFF. In DNA form, the CDR3 reads TGTGCCAGCAGCGTAGAGGCTAGCGGGGGCAACACCGGGGAGCTGTTTTTT.

This chain links TRBV7-2 with TRBJ2-7, with D tentatively TRBD1 (5 bases). CDR1 is SGHTA and CDR2 is FQGNSA in the germline V gene. This CDR3 is 14 amino acids long. The ends were cut back, 4 bases at V and 3 bases at J, with 13 bases in the middle. In DNA form, the CDR3 reads TGTGCCAGCAGCTATGGGGCGGTCGGCTACGAGCAGTACTTC. This codes for CASSYGAVGYEQYF.